The rows below give T cell receptor beta chains drawn from one sample of a study of T cell responses to AZD1222 COVID-19 vaccine. Sequenced by immunoSEQ multiplex PCR; TCRdb stores in-frame clones only, minus some. This sample has fewer than 120,000 clones; roughly nine tenths occur once, and the top ten carry 1.6%. The source was peripheral blood, collected on day 0 of AZD1222 vaccination. These receptors all come from an adult in good health. Each CDR3 is given without its conserved first and last residue.

v_gene	j_gene	CDR3aa
TRBV6-5	TRBJ1-1	ASRDDAKRNTEAF
TRBV19	TRBJ2-1	ASSIDLGTGLSREQF
TRBV3-1/TRBV3-2	TRBJ1-3	ASGRQGPGSSGNTIY
TRBV19	TRBJ1-1	ASSIDGTGYNTEAF
TRBV14	TRBJ2-3	ASSPTGMPPQY
TRBV29-1	TRBJ1-1	SVVAGGYTEAF
TRBV5-1	TRBJ1-1	ASSLGRGGAGTEAF
TRBV19	TRBJ2-1	ASSKGLAANEQF
TRBV3-1/TRBV3-2	TRBJ1-5	ASSSTGGRQPQH
TRBV6-5	TRBJ1-5	ASGTGSNQPQH
TRBV11-2	TRBJ1-1	ASSQRQNEAF
TRBV6-6	TRBJ1-5	ASSPPGTAPGSNQPQH
TRBV11-2	TRBJ2-7	ASTLLRSEQY
TRBV6-5	TRBJ2-7	ASSYGRTVYEQY
TRBV7-9	TRBJ1-1	ASSFGTGYTEAF
TRBV5-5	TRBJ2-1	ASSSTSGGAGEQF
TRBV11-2	TRBJ2-1	ASSLGISGGEGEQF
TRBV5-1	TRBJ2-5	ASSPTGWGETQY
TRBV7-9	TRBJ2-2	ASSMTDSAGELF
TRBV4-1	TRBJ2-1	ASRGHLYNEQF
TRBV20-1	TRBJ2-7	SASWAGGLYEQY
TRBV28	TRBJ1-2	ASRRDRVSDYGYT
TRBV10-3	TRBJ1-6	AISDQPLTPGQDNSPLH
TRBV7-7	TRBJ2-2	ASRPRTPTGELF
TRBV7-8	TRBJ1-2	ASSLKRGNGYT
TRBV18	TRBJ2-7	ASSPAGALWGEQY
TRBV7-2	TRBJ2-7	ASSPPRAGPSSYEQY
TRBV27	TRBJ1-6	ASSLIRVGDSPLH
TRBV29-1	TRBJ1-3	SVTDRVGDTIY
TRBV7-6	TRBJ2-7	ASSPITLAGVSYEQY
TRBV10-2	TRBJ1-1	ASTHRQGVMNTEAF
TRBV5-1	TRBJ1-2	ASSDGTGYGYT
TRBV19	TRBJ2-1	ASSVGRNNEQF